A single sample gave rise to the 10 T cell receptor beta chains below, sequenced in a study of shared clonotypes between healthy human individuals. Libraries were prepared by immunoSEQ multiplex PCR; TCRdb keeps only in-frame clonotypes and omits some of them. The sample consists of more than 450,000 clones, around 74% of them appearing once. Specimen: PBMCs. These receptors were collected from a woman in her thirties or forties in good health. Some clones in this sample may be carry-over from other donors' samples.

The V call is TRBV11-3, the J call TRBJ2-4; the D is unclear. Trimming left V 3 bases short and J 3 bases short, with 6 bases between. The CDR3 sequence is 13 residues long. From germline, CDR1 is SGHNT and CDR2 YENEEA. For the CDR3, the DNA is TGTGCCAGCAGCTTTGGGGACAAAAACATTCAGTACTTC. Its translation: CASSFGDKNIQYF.

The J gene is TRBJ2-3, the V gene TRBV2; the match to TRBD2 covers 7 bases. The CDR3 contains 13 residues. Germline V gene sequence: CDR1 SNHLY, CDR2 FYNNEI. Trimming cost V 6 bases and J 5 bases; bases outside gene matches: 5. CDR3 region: CASRGEGGDTQYF. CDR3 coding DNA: TGTGCCAGCAGGGGGGAGGGCGGAGATACGCAGTATTTT. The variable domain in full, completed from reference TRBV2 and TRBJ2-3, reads EPEVTQTPSHQVTQMGQEVILRCVPISNHLYFYWYRQILGQKVEFLVSFYNNEISEKSEIFDDQFSVERPDGSNFTLKIRSTKLEDSAMYFCASRGEGGDTQYFGPGTRLTVL.

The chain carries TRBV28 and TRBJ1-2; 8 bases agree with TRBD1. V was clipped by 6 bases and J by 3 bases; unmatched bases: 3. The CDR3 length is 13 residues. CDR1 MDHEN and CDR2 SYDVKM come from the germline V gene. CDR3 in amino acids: CASRPDRDYGYTF. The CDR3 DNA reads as TGTGCCAGCAGACCGGACAGGGACTATGGCTACACCTTC.

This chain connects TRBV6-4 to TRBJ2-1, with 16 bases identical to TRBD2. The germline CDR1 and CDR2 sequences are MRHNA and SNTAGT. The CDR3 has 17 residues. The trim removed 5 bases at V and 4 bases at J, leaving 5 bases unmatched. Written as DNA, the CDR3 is TGTGCCAGCAGTCTGGGACTAGCGGGAGGGGTATACAATGAGCAGTTCTTC. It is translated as CASSLGLAGGVYNEQFF.

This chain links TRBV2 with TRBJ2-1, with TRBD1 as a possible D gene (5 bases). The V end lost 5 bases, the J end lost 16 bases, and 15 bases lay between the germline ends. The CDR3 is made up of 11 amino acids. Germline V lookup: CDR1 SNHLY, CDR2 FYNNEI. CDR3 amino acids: CASSYDRPIFF. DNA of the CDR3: TGTGCCAGCAGTTATGACAGACCGATATTCTTC.

DNA of the CDR3: TGTGCCAGCAGCGGAGAAGAGGGGCCCTACAATGAGCAGTTCTTC. Encoded protein: CASSGEEGPYNEQFF. The chain recombines TRBV11-3 with TRBJ2-1; the D gene could be TRBD1 or TRBD2 (5 bases each). This CDR3 has 15 amino acids. Germline CDR1 reads SGHNT; CDR2 reads YENEEA. The V end lost 5 bases, the J end lost 2 bases, and 13 bases lay between the germline ends. Together with reference TRBV11-3 and TRBJ2-1, the CDR3 gives the full variable domain: EAGVVQSPRYKIIEKKQPVAFWCNPISGHNTLYWYLQNLGQGPELLIRYENEEAVDDSQLPKDRFSAERLKGVDSTLKIQPAELGDSAVYLCASSGEEGPYNEQFFGPGTRLTVL.

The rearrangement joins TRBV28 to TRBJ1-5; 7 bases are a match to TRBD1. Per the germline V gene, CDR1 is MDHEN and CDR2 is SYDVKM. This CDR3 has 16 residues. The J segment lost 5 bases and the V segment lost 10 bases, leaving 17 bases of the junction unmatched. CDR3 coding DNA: TGTGCCACCAGGAGATCAGGGGGAGGTACGGATCAGCCCCAGCATTTT. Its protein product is CATRRSGGGTDQPQHF.

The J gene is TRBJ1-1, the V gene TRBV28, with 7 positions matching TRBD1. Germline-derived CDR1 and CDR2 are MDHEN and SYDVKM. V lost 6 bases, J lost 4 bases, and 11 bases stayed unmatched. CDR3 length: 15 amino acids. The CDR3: CASRVTTGRGTEAFF. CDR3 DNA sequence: TGTGCCAGCAGAGTTACGACAGGGAGGGGCACTGAAGCTTTCTTT.

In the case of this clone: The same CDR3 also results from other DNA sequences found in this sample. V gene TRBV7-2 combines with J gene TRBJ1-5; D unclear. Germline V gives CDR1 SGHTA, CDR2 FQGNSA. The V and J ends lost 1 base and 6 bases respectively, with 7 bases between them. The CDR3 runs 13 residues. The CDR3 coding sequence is TGTGCCAGCAGCTTAGGCGGAGGTCAGCCCCAGCATTTT. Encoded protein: CASSLGGGQPQHF.

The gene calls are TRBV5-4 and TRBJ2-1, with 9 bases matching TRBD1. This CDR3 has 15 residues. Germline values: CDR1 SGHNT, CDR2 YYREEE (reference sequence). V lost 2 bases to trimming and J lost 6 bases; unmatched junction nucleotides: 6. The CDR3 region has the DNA TGTGCCAGCAGCTTCTTCGGGACAGGGATCAATGAGCAGTTCTTC. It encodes CASSFFGTGINEQFF.